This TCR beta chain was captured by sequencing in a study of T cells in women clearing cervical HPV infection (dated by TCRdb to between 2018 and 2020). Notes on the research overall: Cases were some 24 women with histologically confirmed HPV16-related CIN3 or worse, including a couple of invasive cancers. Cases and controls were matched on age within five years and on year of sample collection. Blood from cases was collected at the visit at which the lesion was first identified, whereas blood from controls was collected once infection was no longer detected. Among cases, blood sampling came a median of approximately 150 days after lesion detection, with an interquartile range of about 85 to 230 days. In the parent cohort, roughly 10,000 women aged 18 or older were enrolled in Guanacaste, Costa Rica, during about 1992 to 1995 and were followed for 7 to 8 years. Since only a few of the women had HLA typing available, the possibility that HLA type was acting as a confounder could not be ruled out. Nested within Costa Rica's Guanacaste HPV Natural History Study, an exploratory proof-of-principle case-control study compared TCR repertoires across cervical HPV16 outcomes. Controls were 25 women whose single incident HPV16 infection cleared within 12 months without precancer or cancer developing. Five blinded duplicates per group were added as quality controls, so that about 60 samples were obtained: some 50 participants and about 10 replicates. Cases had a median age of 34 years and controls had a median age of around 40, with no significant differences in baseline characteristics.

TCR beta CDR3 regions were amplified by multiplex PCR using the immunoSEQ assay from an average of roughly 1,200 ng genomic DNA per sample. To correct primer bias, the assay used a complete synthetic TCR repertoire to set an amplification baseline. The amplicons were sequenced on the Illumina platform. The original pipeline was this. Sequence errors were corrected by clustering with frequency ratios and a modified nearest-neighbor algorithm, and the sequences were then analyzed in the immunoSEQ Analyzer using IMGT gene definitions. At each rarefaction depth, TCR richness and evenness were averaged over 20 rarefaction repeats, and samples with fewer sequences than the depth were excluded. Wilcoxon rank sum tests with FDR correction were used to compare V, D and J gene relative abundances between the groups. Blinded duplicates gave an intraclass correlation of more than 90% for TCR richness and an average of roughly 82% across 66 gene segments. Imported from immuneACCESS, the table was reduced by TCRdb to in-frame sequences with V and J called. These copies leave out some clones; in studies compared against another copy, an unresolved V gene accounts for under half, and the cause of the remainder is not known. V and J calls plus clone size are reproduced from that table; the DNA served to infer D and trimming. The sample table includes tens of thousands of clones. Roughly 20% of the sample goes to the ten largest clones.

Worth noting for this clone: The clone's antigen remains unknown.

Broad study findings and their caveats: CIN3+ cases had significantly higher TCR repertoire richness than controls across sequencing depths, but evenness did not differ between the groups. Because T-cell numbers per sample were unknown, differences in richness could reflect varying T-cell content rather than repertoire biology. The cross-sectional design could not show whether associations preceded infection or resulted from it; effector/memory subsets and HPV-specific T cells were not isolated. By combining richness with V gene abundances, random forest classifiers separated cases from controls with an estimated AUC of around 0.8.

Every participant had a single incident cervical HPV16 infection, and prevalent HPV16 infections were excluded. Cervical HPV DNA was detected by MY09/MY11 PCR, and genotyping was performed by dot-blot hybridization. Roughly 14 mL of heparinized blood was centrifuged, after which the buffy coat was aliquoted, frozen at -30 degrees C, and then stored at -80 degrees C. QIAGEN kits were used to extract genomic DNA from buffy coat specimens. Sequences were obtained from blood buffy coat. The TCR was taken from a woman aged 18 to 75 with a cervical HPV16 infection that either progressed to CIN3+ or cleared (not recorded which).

CDR3 DNA, as far as it was read: TGTGCCAGCAGCCCACCGGGACACCAGAACACTGAA. The resulting protein is CASSPPGHQNTE. The whole CDR3 is CASSPPGHQNTEAFF. Recombination joined TRBV5-5 with TRBJ1-1; the D region possibly corresponds to TRBD1 (6 bases align). The CDR3 is cut off 3 residues early in the read; its end comes from the germline J gene. V is clipped by 4 bases and J by 1 base, and the sequence between their germline boundaries is 14 bases long. The germline V gene (reference sequence) specifies SGHKS as CDR1 and YYEKEE as CDR2. Inclusive of the bounding cysteine and phenylalanine, the CDR3 is 15 residues long. Part of the CDR3 DNA is given, 36 bases translated from base 1.